This T cell receptor (beta chain) appears in the sequencing data of a study of T cell responses to AZD1222 COVID-19 vaccine. The CDR3 is 14 amino acids. Germline V gene sequence: CDR1 GTSNPN, CDR2 SVGIG (reference sequence). V lost 2 bases, J lost 1 base, and 11 bases lay in between. Study outcomes and limitations: Scientists sampled the repertoires only once the peak T cell response had passed. Donors skewed white British and female; clonal diversity was possibly underestimated. Only six people who got AZD1222 tested seropositive at baseline.

This clone was recorded a few times. Antigen specificity is unknown. The method was immunoSEQ multiplex PCR; TCRdb's version includes in-frame clones alone and lacks a portion of them. The data contain under 130,000 clones, 82% of them singletons. Sample: peripheral blood, taken on day 0 of AZD1222 vaccination. The sequence was obtained from an adult in good health. This chain uses TRBV30 with TRBJ1-1; D gene ambiguous. The CDR3 sequence: CAWSTRSGNTEAFF. The CDR3 DNA is TGTGCCTGGAGTACCCGGAGCGGGAACACTGAAGCTTTCTTT. Supplemented by reference TRBV30 and TRBJ1-1, the full variable domain reads SQTIHQWPATLVQPVGSPLSLECTVEGTSNPNLYWYRQAAGRGLQLLFYSVGIGQISSEVPQNLSASRPQDRQFILSSKKLLLSDSGFYLCAWSTRSGNTEAFFGQGTRLTVV.